This TCR beta chain was documented in a study of T cells after yellow fever vaccination. Looking at the study overall: Low-cell-number fractions underwent preparation using SMART-Seq v4 Ultra Low Input.

Broader study findings: Highly abundant clonotypes carried over from the bulk population could end up in FACS-sorted repertoires as contaminants. The secondary T-cell response peaked on day 5, not day 15, but was weaker.

This clonotype appeared a few times. Its target is not known. A process of 5'RACE template switching, which added a universal primer site and UMIs, was used to make TCR cDNA. TCRdb independently ran MiXCR on the 5' RACE reads; one entry per CDR3 protein. The repertoire consists of approximately 510,000 distinct CDR3 sequences, with 21% occurring once and the leading ten covering approximately 15%. The germline CDR1 and CDR2 sequences are SGHAT and FQDESV (reference sequence). The CDR3 extends over 18 amino acids. Between the trimmed V and J ends, which lost 2 bases and 2 bases, there was a span of 21 bases.

The rearrangement links TRBV11-1 to TRBJ1-1, with D perhaps matching TRBD1 (5 bases). The specimen comprised PBMCs, sampled 21 days after the first yellow fever vaccination. This receptor was taken from a young man who received the YFV17D yellow fever vaccine. In DNA form, the CDR3 reads TGTGCCAGCAGCTTAAGGGAGACAGCAGGGATGATTAACACTGAAGCTTTCTTT. Protein sequence: CASSLRETAGMINTEAFF.